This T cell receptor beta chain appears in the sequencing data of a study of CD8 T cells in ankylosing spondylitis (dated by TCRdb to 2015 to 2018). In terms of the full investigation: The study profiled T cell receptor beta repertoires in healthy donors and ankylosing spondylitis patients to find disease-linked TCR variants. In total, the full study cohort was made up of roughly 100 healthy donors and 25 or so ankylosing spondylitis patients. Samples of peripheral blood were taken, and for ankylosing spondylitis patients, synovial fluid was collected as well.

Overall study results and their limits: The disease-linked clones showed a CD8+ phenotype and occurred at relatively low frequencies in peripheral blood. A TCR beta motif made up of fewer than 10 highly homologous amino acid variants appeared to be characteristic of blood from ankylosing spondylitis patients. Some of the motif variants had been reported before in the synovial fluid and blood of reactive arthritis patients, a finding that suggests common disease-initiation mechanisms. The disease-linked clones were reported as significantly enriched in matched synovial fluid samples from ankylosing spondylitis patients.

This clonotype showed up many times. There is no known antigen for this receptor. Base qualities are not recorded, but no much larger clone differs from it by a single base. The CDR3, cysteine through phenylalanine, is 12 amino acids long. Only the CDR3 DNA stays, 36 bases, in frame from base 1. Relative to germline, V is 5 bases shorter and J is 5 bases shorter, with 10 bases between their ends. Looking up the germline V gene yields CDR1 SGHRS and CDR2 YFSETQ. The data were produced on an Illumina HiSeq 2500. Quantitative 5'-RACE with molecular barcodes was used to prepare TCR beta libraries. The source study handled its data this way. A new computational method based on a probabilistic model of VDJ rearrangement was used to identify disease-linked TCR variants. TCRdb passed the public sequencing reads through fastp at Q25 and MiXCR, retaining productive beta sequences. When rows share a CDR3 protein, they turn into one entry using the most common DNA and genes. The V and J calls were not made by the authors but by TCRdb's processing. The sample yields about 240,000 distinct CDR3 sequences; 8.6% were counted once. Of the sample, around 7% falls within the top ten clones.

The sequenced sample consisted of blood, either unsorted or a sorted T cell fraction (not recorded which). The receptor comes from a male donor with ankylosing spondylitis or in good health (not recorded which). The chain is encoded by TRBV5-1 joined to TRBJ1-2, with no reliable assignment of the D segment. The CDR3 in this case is CASRQEGYGYTF. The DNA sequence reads TGCGCCAGCAGACAAGAAGGGTATGGCTACACCTTC.